The rows below give T cell receptor beta chains drawn from one sample of a study of spatial heterogeneity in lung cancer. MiXCR was run by TCRdb on the 5' RACE reads, yielding one entry per CDR3 protein. In the table there are roughly 48,000 distinct CDR3 sequences, approximately 5% of which are singletons. The sample in question was PBMCs, obtained at surgery. These receptors all stem from a male donor with early-stage non-small cell lung cancer. Each CDR3 is given with its conserved first and last residue. D genes are given only for firm matches. Clone size is shown for a subset of rows, as once, few, many or a class of expanded clone.

TRBV20-1	NA	TRBJ2-3	NA	TGCAGTGCTGACCCTGAGGCATGGACAACAGATACGCAGTATTTT	CSADPEAWTTDTQYF
TRBV4-2	many	TRBJ2-7	TRBD2	TGTGCCAGCAGCCCTGTGGGACTAGCGGGAGAAGGCGAGCAGTACTTC	CASSPVGLAGEGEQYF
TRBV20-1	many	TRBJ2-1	TRBD2	TGCAGTGCTAGAGGTAGCGGGAGAGGCCGGAGCGACAATGAGCAGTTCTTC	CSARGSGRGRSDNEQFF
TRBV7-9	many	TRBJ2-7	TRBD2	TGTGCCAGCAGCCCTCCGGGACTAGCGGTCTACGAGCAGTACTTC	CASSPPGLAVYEQYF
TRBV6-5	many	TRBJ1-6	NA	TGTGCCAGCAGCCGCACAGGGAGGGATAATTCACCCCTCCACTTT	CASSRTGRDNSPLHF
TRBV11-2	many	TRBJ2-7	TRBD2	TGTGCCAGCAGCCAGGGACTAGCGTCCCACTACGAGCAGTACTTC	CASSQGLASHYEQYF
TRBV6-5	many	TRBJ1-1	TRBD1	TGTGCCAGCAGTTACGACAGGGTCACTGAAGCTTTCTTT	CASSYDRVTEAFF
TRBV29-1	many	TRBJ1-4	NA	TGCAGCGTTATGACATCTACTAATGAAAAACTGTTTTTT	CSVMTSTNEKLFF
TRBV7-6	many	TRBJ2-3	TRBD2	TGTGCCAGCAGCCCCCGACTAGCTACTAGCACAGATACGCAGTATTTT	CASSPRLATSTDTQYF
TRBV20-1	many	TRBJ1-1	NA	TGCAGTTCTTTCCGGCGGGAAGCTTTCTTT	CSSFRREAFF
TRBV10-2	many	TRBJ2-5	NA	TGCGCCAGCAGTCTCACCCGGGGGGAGACCCAGTACTTC	CASSLTRGETQYF
TRBV11-2	many	TRBJ2-3	NA	TGTGCCAGCAGCCGCCTGGTCGGGGCACCAGATACGCAGTATTTT	CASSRLVGAPDTQYF
TRBV20-1	many	TRBJ2-1	TRBD2	TGCAGTGGAACTAGCGCCAACCACAATGAGCAGTTCTTC	CSGTSANHNEQFF
TRBV9	many	TRBJ1-6	TRBD1	TGTGCCAGCAAACGGGACAGCCTTAATTCACCCCTCCACTTT	CASKRDSLNSPLHF
TRBV20-1	many	TRBJ1-6	NA	TGCAGTGCTAGACCAGGGTCCTATAATTCACCCCTCCACTTT	CSARPGSYNSPLHF
TRBV6-2/TRBV6-3	many	TRBJ2-7	TRBD1	TGTGCCAGCAGTTATCCCGGACAGGTCTACGAGCAGTACTTC	CASSYPGQVYEQYF
TRBV19	few	TRBJ2-1	NA	TGTGCCAGTAGTATGGGGCGAAGAGCCTACAATGAGCAGTTCTTC	CASSMGRRAYNEQFF
TRBV20-1	many	TRBJ1-2	TRBD1	TGCAGTGCTAGAGATCATGGGGACAGGGAAGGTTGGAGCTATGGCTACACCTTC	CSARDHGDREGWSYGYTF
TRBV11-2	many	TRBJ2-7	NA	TGTGCCAGCAGCCCGCAGGGACCCTACGAGCAGTACTTC	CASSPQGPYEQYF
TRBV13	many	TRBJ2-7	TRBD2	TGTGCCAGCAAAAACAGCGGGGCTTCCTACGAGCAGTACTTC	CASKNSGASYEQYF
TRBV20-1	NA	TRBJ2-5	NA	TGCAGTGCCAGCCGGGGAGACGAGACCCAGTACTTC	CSASRGDETQYF
TRBV5-6	many	TRBJ1-4	NA	TGTGCCAGCAGCTATTCAACTAATGAAAAACTGTTTTTT	CASSYSTNEKLFF
TRBV12-3/TRBV12-4	NA	TRBJ1-1	NA	TGTGCCAGCAGTTTACGGGGACAAGCGAACACTGAAGCTTTCTTT	CASSLRGQANTEAFF
TRBV9	many	TRBJ2-1	TRBD2	TGTGCCAGCAGCGTGACTAGCGGGAGGTTTTACAATGAGCAGTTCTTC	CASSVTSGRFYNEQFF
TRBV6-5	NA	TRBJ1-1	NA	TGTGCCAGCAGTAAAATCCGGAAGGAGACTGAAGCTTTCTTT	CASSKIRKETEAFF
TRBV5-1	many	TRBJ2-2	TRBD1	TGCGCCAGCAGCCTCCAACCACAGGGGATGGGGACCGGGGAGCTGTTTTTT	CASSLQPQGMGTGELFF
TRBV10-3	many	TRBJ1-5	TRBD1	TGTGCCACCGGGACAGGGAAAGGAGCGGAGAGCAATCAGCCCCAGCATTTT	CATGTGKGAESNQPQHF
TRBV20-1	NA	TRBJ1-2	NA	TGCAGTGCTAGAGGACACTTAGCTAACTATGGCTACACCTTC	CSARGHLANYGYTF
TRBV30	NA	TRBJ2-7	NA	TGTGCCTGGAGCCCGCGGCCAGTCCCCTACGAGCAGTACTTC	CAWSPRPVPYEQYF
TRBV7-2	many	TRBJ2-1	TRBD2	TGTGCCAGCAGACGGACTAGCGGGAGGGCCGGGAAGCAGTTCTTC	CASRRTSGRAGKQFF
TRBV28	many	TRBJ2-7	NA	TGTGCCAGCATCCCCTCGGACAGCTCCTACGAGCAGTACTTC	CASIPSDSSYEQYF
TRBV19	NA	TRBJ2-3	NA	TGTGCCAGTAGTATCCTAGGACAACTTACGGATACGCAGTATTTT	CASSILGQLTDTQYF
TRBV19	many	TRBJ2-5	NA	TGTGCCAGTAGTCCTACAGGGTCCACAGAGACCCAGTACTTC	CASSPTGSTETQYF
TRBV20-1	NA	TRBJ2-2	TRBD2	TGCAGTGCACGGACTAGCGGGAGCAGGACCGGGGAGCTGTTTTTT	CSARTSGSRTGELFF
TRBV14	many	TRBJ1-2	TRBD1	TGTGCCAGCAGCCCTACAGGGGTCTATGGCTACACCTTC	CASSPTGVYGYTF
TRBV20-1	many	TRBJ2-3	NA	TGCAGTGCTAGTGAAGGGCTCGGCACAGATACGCAGTATTTT	CSASEGLGTDTQYF
TRBV18	many	TRBJ2-1	TRBD2	TGTGCCAGCTCACCCTGGATGACTAGCGGGAGAATAAATGAGCAGTTCTTC	CASSPWMTSGRINEQFF
TRBV15	many	TRBJ2-1	NA	TGTGCCACCCAACCTAGGGGCGCGGCAAATGAGCAGTTCTTC	CATQPRGAANEQFF
TRBV20-1	NA	TRBJ2-1	TRBD1	TGCAATGCTAGTGGGACAGGGGCCGTTAGCAATGAGCAGTTCTTC	CNASGTGAVSNEQFF
TRBV18	many	TRBJ2-1	NA	TGTGCCAGCTCCCCGGACAACAATGAGCAGTTCTTC	CASSPDNNEQFF
TRBV6-5	many	TRBJ2-4	TRBD1	TGTGCCACCAAGGACGGGACAGGGTCAAATGGGGCCAAAAACATTCAGTACTTC	CATKDGTGSNGAKNIQYF
TRBV5-1	many	TRBJ2-1	NA	TGCGCCAGCAGCAGAGGCCTCCATTCCTACAATGAGCAGTTCTTC	CASSRGLHSYNEQFF
TRBV6-2/TRBV6-3	many	TRBJ2-1	TRBD2	TGTGCCAGCACCAATAGCGGGAGCCCTTTCTACAATGAGCAGTTCTTC	CASTNSGSPFYNEQFF
TRBV3-1	many	TRBJ2-5	TRBD1	TGTGCCAGCACCTCCGGGACAGGGAGGCGAGAGACCCAGTACTTC	CASTSGTGRRETQYF
TRBV7-2	few	TRBJ2-1	NA	TGTGCCAGCAGCTTAGCGGTGATCAACAATGAGCAGTTCTTC	CASSLAVINNEQFF
TRBV12-3/TRBV12-4	many	TRBJ1-5	NA	TGTGCCAGCTCCCGGGGAGGCGGGAATCAGCCCCAGCATTTT	CASSRGGGNQPQHF
TRBV12-3/TRBV12-4	many	TRBJ1-5	NA	TGTGCCAGCAGTTCCTCAACAGGTGCGGGCAATCAGCCCCAGCATTTT	CASSSSTGAGNQPQHF
TRBV3-1	few	TRBJ2-2	TRBD2	TGTGCCAGCAGCCCGCGCGGGAGGGCCACCGGGGAGCTGTTTTTT	CASSPRGRATGELFF
TRBV24-1	many	TRBJ2-5	NA	TGTGCCACCAGTGACACCCCCCGAGCAGGGGAAGAGACCCAGTACTTC	CATSDTPRAGEETQYF
TRBV12-5	many	TRBJ2-5	NA	TGTGCTAGCACCGGGCCCCAAGGCGAGACCCAGTACTTC	CASTGPQGETQYF
TRBV10-2	many	TRBJ2-3	NA	TGCGCCAGCAGTGATAGGAGTCGCGCAGATACGCAGTATTTT	CASSDRSRADTQYF